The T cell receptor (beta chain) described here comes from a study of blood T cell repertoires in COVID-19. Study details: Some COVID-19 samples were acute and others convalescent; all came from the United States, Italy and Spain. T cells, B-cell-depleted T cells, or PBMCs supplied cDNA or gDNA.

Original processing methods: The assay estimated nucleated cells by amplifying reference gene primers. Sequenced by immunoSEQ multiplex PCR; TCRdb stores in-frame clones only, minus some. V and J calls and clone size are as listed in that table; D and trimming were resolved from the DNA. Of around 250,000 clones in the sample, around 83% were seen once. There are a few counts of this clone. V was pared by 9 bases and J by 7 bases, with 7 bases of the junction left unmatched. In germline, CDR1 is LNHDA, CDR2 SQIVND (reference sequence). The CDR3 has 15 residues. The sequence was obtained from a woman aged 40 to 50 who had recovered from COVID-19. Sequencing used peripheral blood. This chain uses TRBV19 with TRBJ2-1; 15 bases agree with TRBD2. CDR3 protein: CASDRTSGGVNEQFF. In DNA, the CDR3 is TGTGCCAGCGATCGGACTAGCGGGGGGGTGAATGAGCAGTTCTTC.